Listed below are T cell receptor beta chains from one sample, sequenced in a study of T cell changes during pregnancy in multiple sclerosis. Generated by immunoSEQ multiplex PCR, the TCRdb table keeps only in-frame clones and is missing some. The data hold 55,000 to 80,000 clones, with approximately 93% observed a single time. Source: CD8+ T cells from peripheral blood mononuclear cells, taken in the second trimester of pregnancy. These receptors were collected from a female donor with multiple sclerosis, enrolled in a pregnancy study. CDR3s include the opening cysteine and the closing phenylalanine or tryptophan. A D gene is named only where the DNA matches it firmly. Clone size is shown for a subset of rows, as once, few, many or a class of expanded clone.

len,j_gene,d_gene,abundance,v_gene,CDR3aa,CDR3nt
15,TRBJ1-1,TRBD1,.,TRBV6-5,CASSKIRSGGTEAFF,TGTGCCAGCAGTAAGATCCGATCAGGGGGCACTGAAGCTTTCTTT
15,TRBJ2-7,.,.,TRBV28,CASSLSGSVTYEQYF,TGTGCCAGCAGTTTATCAGGGTCTGTAACCTACGAGCAGTACTTC
14,TRBJ1-1,.,once,TRBV27,CASSKQGGNTEAFF,TGTGCCAGCAGTAAACAGGGCGGGAACACTGAAGCTTTCTTT
15,TRBJ2-5,TRBD2,.,TRBV7-8,CASSSISGNQETQYF,TGTGCCAGCAGCTCGATTAGCGGGAACCAAGAGACCCAGTACTTC
15,TRBJ2-3,TRBD1,.,TRBV27,CASSSPGGILDTQYF,TGTGCCAGCAGTTCCCCAGGGGGCATTTTAGATACGCAGTATTTT
14,TRBJ2-7,TRBD2,.,TRBV11-1,CASSPETSYHEQYF,TGTGCCAGCAGCCCCGAGACTAGCTATCACGAGCAGTACTTC
16,TRBJ2-3,TRBD2,.,TRBV5-6,CASSLFSGTSTDTQYF,TGTGCCAGCAGCCTATTTAGCGGGACTAGCACAGATACGCAGTATTTT
12,TRBJ2-3,.,.,TRBV30,CAWSVGADTQYF,TGTGCCTGGAGTGTCGGGGCAGATACGCAGTATTTT
14,TRBJ1-5,.,once,TRBV5-1,CASSLSLGNQPQHF,TGCGCCAGCAGCCTATCCCTCGGCAATCAGCCCCAGCATTTT
16,TRBJ2-1,TRBD2,.,TRBV28,CASSPIGAGGPNEQFF,TGTGCCAGCAGCCCTATAGGGGCGGGAGGCCCAAATGAGCAGTTCTTC
12,TRBJ1-3,.,.,TRBV9,CASRGTGNTIYF,TGTGCCAGCAGGGGCACCGGAAACACCATATATTTT
16,TRBJ2-1,TRBD1,once,TRBV19,CASTPSDRALINEQFF,TGTGCCAGTACCCCTTCGGACAGGGCCCTTATCAATGAGCAGTTCTTC
15,TRBJ1-3,.,.,TRBV6-7,CASSYSMGRRNTIYF,TGTGCCAGCAGTTACTCGATGGGCCGTAGAAACACCATATATTTT
13,TRBJ1-1,TRBD1,.,TRBV19,CASTRTGNTEAFF,TGTGCCAGTACCCGGACAGGGAACACTGAAGCTTTCTTT
15,TRBJ2-7,TRBD1,.,TRBV7-9,CASSPGQGSSYEQYF,TGTGCCAGCAGCCCCGGACAGGGGAGCTCCTACGAGCAGTACTTC
14,TRBJ1-1,.,.,TRBV5-1,CASSTGTMNTEAFF,TGCGCCAGCAGCACCGGGACAATGAACACTGAAGCTTTCTTT
13,TRBJ2-1,.,few,TRBV11-2,CASSLWTLNEQFF,TGTGCCAGCAGCTTATGGACACTAAATGAGCAGTTCTTC
16,TRBJ2-3,.,.,TRBV2,CASSDISKRITDTQYF,TGTGCCAGCAGTGATATTTCTAAGCGTATCACAGATACGCAGTATTTT
15,TRBJ1-1,TRBD1,.,TRBV7-2,CASSTRQGVNTEAFF,TGTGCCAGCAGCACCCGACAGGGGGTGAACACTGAAGCTTTCTTT
16,TRBJ2-7,.,.,TRBV9,CASSPHSGVRGDEQYF,TGTGCCAGCAGCCCCCACTCGGGGGTGAGGGGCGACGAGCAGTACTTC
15,TRBJ2-7,.,.,TRBV11-2,CASSPGVGLTYEQYF,TGTGCCAGCAGCCCAGGTGTAGGCTTAACCTACGAGCAGTACTTC
16,TRBJ2-1,TRBD2,.,TRBV5-8,CASSQGAGRSYNEQFF,TGTGCCAGCAGCCAGGGAGCGGGACGCTCCTACAATGAGCAGTTCTTC
19,TRBJ2-1,.,.,TRBV5-1,CASGQITPDRPHSYNEQFF,TGCGCCAGCGGCCAAATAACACCGGACAGACCACACTCCTACAATGAGCAGTTCTTC
16,TRBJ1-4,.,once,TRBV6-6,CASSYSSSLYNEKLFF,TGTGCCAGCAGTTACTCGAGTTCGCTTTATAATGAAAAACTGTTTTTT
14,TRBJ1-4,.,.,TRBV6-6,CASSLTTTNEKLFF,TGTGCCAGCAGTCTGACAACAACTAATGAAAAACTGTTTTTT
16,TRBJ2-3,.,.,TRBV10-3,CATAGSLTSSTDTQYF,TGTGCCACCGCCGGGTCACTTACTTCTAGCACAGATACGCAGTATTTT